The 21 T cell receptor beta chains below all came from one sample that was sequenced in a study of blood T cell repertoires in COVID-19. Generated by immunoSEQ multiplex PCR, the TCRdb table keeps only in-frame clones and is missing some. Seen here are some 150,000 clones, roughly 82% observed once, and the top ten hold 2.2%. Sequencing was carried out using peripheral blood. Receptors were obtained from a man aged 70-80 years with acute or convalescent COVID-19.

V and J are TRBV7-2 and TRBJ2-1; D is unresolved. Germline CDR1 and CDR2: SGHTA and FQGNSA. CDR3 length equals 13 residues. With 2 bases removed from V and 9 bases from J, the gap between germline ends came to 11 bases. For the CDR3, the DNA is TGTGCCAGCAGCTTATCCGTACGGGTTGAGCAGTTCTTC. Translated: CASSLSVRVEQFF.

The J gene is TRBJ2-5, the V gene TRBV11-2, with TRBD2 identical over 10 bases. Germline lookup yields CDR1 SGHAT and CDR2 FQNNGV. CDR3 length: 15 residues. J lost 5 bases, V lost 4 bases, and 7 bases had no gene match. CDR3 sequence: CASSSGLASRETQYF. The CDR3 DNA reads TGTGCCAGCAGCTCGGGACTAGCGTCCCGGGAGACCCAGTACTTC.

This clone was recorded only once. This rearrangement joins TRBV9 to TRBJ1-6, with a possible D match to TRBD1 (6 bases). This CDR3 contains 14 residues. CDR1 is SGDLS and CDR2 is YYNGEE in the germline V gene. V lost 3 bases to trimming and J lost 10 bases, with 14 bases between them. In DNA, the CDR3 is TGTGCCAGCAGCGAGGGACAAAGTGGCTCACCCCTCCACTTT. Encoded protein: CASSEGQSGSPLHF.

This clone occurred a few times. CDR3 DNA: TGTGCCAGCAGTATAGCGGGAGGGGGCGAGCAGTACTTC. This sequence encodes CASSIAGGGEQYF. The V call is TRBV6-6, the J call TRBJ2-7; 11 positions match TRBD2. The germline gives CDR1 MNHNY, CDR2 SVGAGI (reference sequence). Unmatched junction bases numbered 3, after V lost 5 bases and J lost 6 bases. This CDR3 has 13 residues.

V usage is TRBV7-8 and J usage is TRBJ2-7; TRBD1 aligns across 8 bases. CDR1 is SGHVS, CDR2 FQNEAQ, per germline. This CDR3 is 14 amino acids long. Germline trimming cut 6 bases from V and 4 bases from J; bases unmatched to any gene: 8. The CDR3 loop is CASRTRQGHYEQYF. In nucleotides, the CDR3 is TGTGCCAGCAGGACTCGACAGGGGCATTACGAGCAGTACTTC. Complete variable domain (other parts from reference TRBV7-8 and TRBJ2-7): GAGVSQSPRYKVAKRGQDVALRCDPISGHVSLFWYQQALGQGPEFLTYFQNEAQLDKSGLPSDRFFAERPEGSVSTLKIQRTQQEDSAVYLCASRTRQGHYEQYFGPGTRLTVT.

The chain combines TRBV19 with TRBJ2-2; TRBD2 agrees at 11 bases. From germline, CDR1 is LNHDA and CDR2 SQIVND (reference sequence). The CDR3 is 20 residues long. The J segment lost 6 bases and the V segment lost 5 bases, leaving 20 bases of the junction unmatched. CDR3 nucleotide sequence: TGTGCCAGTAGTTCCCCTGGGGTTACTAGCGGGGGAAAACCGCCCGGGGAGCTGTTTTTT. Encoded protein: CASSSPGVTSGGKPPGELFF.

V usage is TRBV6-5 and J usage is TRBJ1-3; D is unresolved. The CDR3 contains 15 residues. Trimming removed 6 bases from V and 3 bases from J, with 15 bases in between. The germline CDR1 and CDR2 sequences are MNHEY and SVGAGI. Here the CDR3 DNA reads TGTGCCAGCAGACCGCCGGGAGCGGGTGGAAACACCATATATTTT. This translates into CASRPPGAGGNTIYF.

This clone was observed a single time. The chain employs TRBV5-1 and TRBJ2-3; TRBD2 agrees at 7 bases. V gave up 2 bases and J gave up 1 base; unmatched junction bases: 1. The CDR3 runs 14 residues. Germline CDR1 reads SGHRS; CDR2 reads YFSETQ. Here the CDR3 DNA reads TGCGCCAGCAGCTTAAGCGGGGGCACAGATACGCAGTATTTT. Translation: CASSLSGGTDTQYF.

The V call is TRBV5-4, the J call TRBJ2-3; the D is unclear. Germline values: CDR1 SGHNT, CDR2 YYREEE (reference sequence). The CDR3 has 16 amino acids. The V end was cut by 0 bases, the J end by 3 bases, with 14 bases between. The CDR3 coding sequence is TGTGCCAGCAGCTTGGACACTCCCCTCGGGACAGATACGCAGTATTTT. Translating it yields CASSLDTPLGTDTQYF.

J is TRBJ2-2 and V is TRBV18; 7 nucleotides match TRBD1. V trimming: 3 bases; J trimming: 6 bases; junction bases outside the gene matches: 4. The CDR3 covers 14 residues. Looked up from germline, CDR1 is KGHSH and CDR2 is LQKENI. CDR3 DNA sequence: TGTGCCAGCTCACCGACAGGGCAGGCCGGGGAGCTGTTTTTT. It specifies CASSPTGQAGELFF.

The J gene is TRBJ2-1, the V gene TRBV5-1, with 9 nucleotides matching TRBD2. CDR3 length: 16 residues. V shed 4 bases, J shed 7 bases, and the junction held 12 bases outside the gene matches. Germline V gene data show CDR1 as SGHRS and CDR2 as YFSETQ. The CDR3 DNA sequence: TGCGCCAGCAGCCCGGGACTAGCCGGTGGGGGGAATGAGCAGTTCTTC. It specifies CASSPGLAGGGNEQFF.

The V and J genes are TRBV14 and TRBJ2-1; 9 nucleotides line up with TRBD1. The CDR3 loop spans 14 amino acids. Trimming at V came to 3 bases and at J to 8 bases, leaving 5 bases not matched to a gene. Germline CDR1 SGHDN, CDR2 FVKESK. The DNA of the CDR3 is TGTGCCAGCAGCCAGGGACAGGGTCCTCATGAGCAGTTCTTC. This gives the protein CASSQGQGPHEQFF. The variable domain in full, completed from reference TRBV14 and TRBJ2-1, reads EAGVTQFPSHSVIEKGQTVTLRCDPISGHDNLYWYRRVMGKEIKFLLHFVKESKQDESGMPNNRFLAERTGGTYSTLKVQPAELEDSGVYFCASSQGQGPHEQFFGPGTRLTVL.

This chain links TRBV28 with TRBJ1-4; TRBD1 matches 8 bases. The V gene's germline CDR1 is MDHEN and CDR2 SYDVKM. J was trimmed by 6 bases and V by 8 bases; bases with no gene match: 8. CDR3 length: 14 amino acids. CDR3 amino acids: CASLNAGGDEKLFF. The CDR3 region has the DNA TGTGCCAGCCTTAACGCAGGGGGCGATGAAAAACTGTTTTTT.

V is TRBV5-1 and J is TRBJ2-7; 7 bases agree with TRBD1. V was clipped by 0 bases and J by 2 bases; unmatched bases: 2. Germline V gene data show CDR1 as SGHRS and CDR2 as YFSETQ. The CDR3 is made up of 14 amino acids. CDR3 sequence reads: CASSLVQGAYEQYF. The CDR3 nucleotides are TGCGCCAGCAGCTTGGTTCAGGGGGCCTACGAGCAGTACTTC.

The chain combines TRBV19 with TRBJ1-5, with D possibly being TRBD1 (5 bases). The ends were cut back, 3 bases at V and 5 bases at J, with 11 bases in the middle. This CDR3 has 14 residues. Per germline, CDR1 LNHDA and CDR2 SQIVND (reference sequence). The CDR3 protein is CASSMSVQDQPQHF. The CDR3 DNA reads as TGTGCCAGTAGTATGTCCGTACAGGATCAGCCCCAGCATTTT.

The CDR3 bases are TGTGCCGGCTCTAGCGGGAGCCACAATGAGCAGTTCTTC. Translated: CAGSSGSHNEQFF. V is TRBV28 and J is TRBJ2-1; TRBD2 aligns across 10 bases. The CDR3 runs to 13 residues. J was trimmed by 5 bases and V by 11 bases; bases with no gene match: 6. Looked up from germline, CDR1 is MDHEN and CDR2 is SYDVKM.

CDR3 sequence reads: CASRAWAGGNTQYF. Written as DNA, the CDR3 is TGTGCCAGCAGAGCTTGGGCGGGTGGGAATACGCAGTATTTT. The V gene is TRBV5-8, the J gene TRBJ2-3; D perhaps matches TRBD2 (5 bases). This CDR3 region has 14 residues. V lost 5 bases, J lost 7 bases, and 17 bases lay in between. Germline V lookup: CDR1 SGHTS, CDR2 YDEGEE.

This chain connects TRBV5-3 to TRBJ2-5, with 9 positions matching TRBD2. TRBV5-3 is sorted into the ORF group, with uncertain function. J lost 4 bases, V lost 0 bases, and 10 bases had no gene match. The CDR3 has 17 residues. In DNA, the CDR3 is TGTGCCAGAAGCTTGGCCCGGGTAGCGGGAGAAATAGAGACCCAGTACTTC. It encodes CARSLARVAGEIETQYF.

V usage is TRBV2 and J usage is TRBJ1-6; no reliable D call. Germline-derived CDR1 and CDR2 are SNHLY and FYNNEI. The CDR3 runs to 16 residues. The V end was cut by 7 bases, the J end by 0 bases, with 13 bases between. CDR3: CASNRGSLSYNSPLHF. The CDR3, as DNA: TGTGCCAGCAATCGCGGGTCCCTCTCCTATAATTCACCCCTCCACTTT.

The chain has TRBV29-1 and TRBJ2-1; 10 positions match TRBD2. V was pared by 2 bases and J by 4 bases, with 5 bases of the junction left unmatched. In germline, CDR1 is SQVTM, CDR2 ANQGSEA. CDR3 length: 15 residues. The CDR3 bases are TGCAGCGTTGAAACCAGCGGGAGGGCGTACAATGAGCAGTTCTTC. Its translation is CSVETSGRAYNEQFF.

This CDR3 is CASSMYSQGATNEKLFF. The CDR3 region has the DNA TGTGCCAGTAGTATGTATTCCCAGGGGGCAACTAATGAAAAACTGTTTTTT. The chain is built from TRBV19 and TRBJ1-4; 7 nucleotides align to TRBD1. The CDR3 is 17 residues long. The germline gives CDR1 LNHDA, CDR2 SQIVND (reference sequence). V trimming: 3 bases; J trimming: 0 bases; junction bases outside the gene matches: 7.